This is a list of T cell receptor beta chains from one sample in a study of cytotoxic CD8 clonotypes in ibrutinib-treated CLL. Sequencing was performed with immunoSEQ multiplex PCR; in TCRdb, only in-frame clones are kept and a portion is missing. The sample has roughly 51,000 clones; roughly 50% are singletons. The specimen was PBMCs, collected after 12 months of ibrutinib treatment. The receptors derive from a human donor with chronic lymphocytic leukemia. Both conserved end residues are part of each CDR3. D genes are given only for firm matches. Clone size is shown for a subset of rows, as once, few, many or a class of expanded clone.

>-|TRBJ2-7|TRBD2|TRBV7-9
TGTGCCAGCAGCCCCGGGACTAGCGGGAGCTACGAGCAGTACTTC
CASSPGTSGSYEQYF
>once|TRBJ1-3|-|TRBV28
TGTGCCAGCAGCCAGGACGGGAGAAACACCATATATTTT
CASSQDGRNTIYF
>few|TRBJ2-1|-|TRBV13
TGTGCCAGCAGCTTAAAGCGGAAGGTTTACAATGAGCAGTTCTTC
CASSLKRKVYNEQFF
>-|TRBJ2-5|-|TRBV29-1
TGCAGCATTTCGACGGGTGGAGAGACCCAGTACTTC
CSISTGGETQYF
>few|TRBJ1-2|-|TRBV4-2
TGTGCCAGCAGCCAAAATCCCGGGACGGTGACTAACTATGGCTACACCTTC
CASSQNPGTVTNYGYTF
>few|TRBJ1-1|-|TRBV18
TGTGCCAGCTCTCGGAACAGGGATTCCACTGAAGCTTTCTTT
CASSRNRDSTEAFF
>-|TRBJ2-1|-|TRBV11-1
TGTGCCAGCAGCTTAGCGCACTCTAGCGCTTACAATGAGCAGTTCTTC
CASSLAHSSAYNEQFF
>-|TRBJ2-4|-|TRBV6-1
TGTGCCAGCAGTGAAAACAGGGTAACCAAAAACATTCAGTACTTC
CASSENRVTKNIQYF
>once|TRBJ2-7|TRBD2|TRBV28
TGTGCCAGCCGAACTAGCGGGAGTTCCTACGAGCAGTACTTC
CASRTSGSSYEQYF
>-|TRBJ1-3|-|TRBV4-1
TGCGCCAGCGCGATTAGCTCTGGAAACACCATATATTTT
CASAISSGNTIYF
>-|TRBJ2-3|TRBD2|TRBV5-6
TGTGCCAGCAGCGTGATAGCGGGAGGTACAGATACGCAGTATTTT
CASSVIAGGTDTQYF
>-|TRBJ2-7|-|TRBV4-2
TGTGCCAGCAGCACCTCAGGTGGCGGACGCACGTACGAGCAGTACTTC
CASSTSGGGRTYEQYF
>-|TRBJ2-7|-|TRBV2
TGTGCCAGCAGTAAACCACAGGGAGGATACGAGCAGTACTTC
CASSKPQGGYEQYF
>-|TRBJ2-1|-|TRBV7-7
TGTGCTAGCAGCTTAGATCATGACAATGAGCAGTTCTTC
CASSLDHDNEQFF
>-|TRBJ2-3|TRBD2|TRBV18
TGTGCCAGCTCACGTGGACTAGCGGGAGGGCCGGATACGCAGTATTTT
CASSRGLAGGPDTQYF
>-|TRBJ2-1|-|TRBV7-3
TGTGCCAGCAGCGAAACCGACTCCCATGAGCAGTTCTTC
CASSETDSHEQFF
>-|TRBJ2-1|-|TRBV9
TGTGCCAGTACGGTGGGGGTCTTCTACAATGAGCAGTTCTTC
CASTVGVFYNEQFF
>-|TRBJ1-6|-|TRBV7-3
TGTGCCAGCAGCTTAACGTCGTATAATTCACCCCTCCACTTT
CASSLTSYNSPLHF
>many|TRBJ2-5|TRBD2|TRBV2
TGTGCCAGCAGTTACGGGGCTAGCGGGGGGTTCCCGACCCAGTACTTC
CASSYGASGGFPTQYF
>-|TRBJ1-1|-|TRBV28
TGTGCCAGCAGTCTTACAGGGTCTAATCTCCGAGCTTTCTTT
CASSLTGSNLRAFF
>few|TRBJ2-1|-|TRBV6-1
TGTGCCAGCAGTGCAGGACGGGACAATGAGCAGTTCTTC
CASSAGRDNEQFF
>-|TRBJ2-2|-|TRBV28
TGTGCCAGCAGTTTACTGACTACGAACACCGGGGAGCTGTTTTTT
CASSLLTTNTGELFF
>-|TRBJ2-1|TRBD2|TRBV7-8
TGTGCCAGCAGCTCTCAGTGGACTAGTATCGATGAGCAGTTCTTC
CASSSQWTSIDEQFF
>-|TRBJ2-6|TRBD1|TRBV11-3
TGTGCCAGCAGCTCGCAGGGACAGGGGGCTGGGGCCAACGTCCTGACTTTC
CASSSQGQGAGANVLTF
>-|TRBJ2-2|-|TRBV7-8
TGTGCCAGTTCGCCGGACACCGGGGAGCTGTTTTTT
CASSPDTGELFF
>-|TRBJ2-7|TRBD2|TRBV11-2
TGTGCCAGCAGCCGGGGACTAGCGGTTGCCGTGAGGGAGCAGTACTTC
CASSRGLAVAVREQYF
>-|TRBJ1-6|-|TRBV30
TGTGCCTGGAGTGTAGCGCAAAGCTATAATTCACCCCTCCACTTT
CAWSVAQSYNSPLHF
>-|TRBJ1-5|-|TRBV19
TGTGCCAGTAGTATCCGGGGGCCGAGCAATCAGCCCCAGCATTTT
CASSIRGPSNQPQHF
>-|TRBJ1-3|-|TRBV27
TGTGCCAGCAGCTCTAACGGTCCTGGAAACACCATATATTTT
CASSSNGPGNTIYF
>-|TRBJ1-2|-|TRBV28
TGTGCCAGCAGTTTCGATCAGGGTCTCTATGGCTACACCTTC
CASSFDQGLYGYTF
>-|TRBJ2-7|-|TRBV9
TGTGCCAGCAGCGTAACGGGGTCTACTCACGAGCAGTACTTC
CASSVTGSTHEQYF
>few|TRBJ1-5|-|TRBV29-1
TGCAGCGTTGTAATGGCGGGGGGCCAGCCCCAGCATTTT
CSVVMAGGQPQHF
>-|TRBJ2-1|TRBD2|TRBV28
TGTGCCAGCAGGGGGACTAGCGCTTACAATGAGCAGTTCTTC
CASRGTSAYNEQFF
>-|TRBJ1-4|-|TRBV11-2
TGTGCCAGCAGCTTGGTAGGAGGGCGGGCCCCGCGCGATGAAAAACTGTTTTTT
CASSLVGGRAPRDEKLFF
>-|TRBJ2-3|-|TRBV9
TGTGCCAGCAGCGGAAGCACAGATACGCAGTATTTT
CASSGSTDTQYF
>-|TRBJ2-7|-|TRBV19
TGTGCCACCTCCAGGGGTTACGAGCAGTACTTC
CATSRGYEQYF
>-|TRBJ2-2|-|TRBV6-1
TGTGCCAGCAGTGTCGCCAGCGCGAACACCGGGGAGCTGTTTTTT
CASSVASANTGELFF
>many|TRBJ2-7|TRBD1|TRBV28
TGTGCCAGCAGCCGGGACAGGGGCGCTCCCTACGAGCAGTACTTC
CASSRDRGAPYEQYF
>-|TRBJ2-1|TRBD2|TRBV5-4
TGTGCCAGCAGCATCAAAGCGGGAAACAATGAGCAGTTCTTC
CASSIKAGNNEQFF
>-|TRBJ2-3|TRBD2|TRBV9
TGTGCCAGCAGCGTAGGACTAGCGGGAGGGGTGAGCACAGATACGCAGTATTTT
CASSVGLAGGVSTDTQYF
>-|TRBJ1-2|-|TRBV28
TGTGCCAGCAGTGAAGAGTTTAACTATGGCTACACCTTC
CASSEEFNYGYTF
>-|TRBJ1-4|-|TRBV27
TGTGCCAGCAGTCTCGGGATAGGCGAAAAACTGTTTTTT
CASSLGIGEKLFF
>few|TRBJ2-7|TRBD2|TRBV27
TGTGCCAGCACCCGGAGCGGGGGAGGGTCCTACGAGCAGTACTTC
CASTRSGGGSYEQYF
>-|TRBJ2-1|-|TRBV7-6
TGTGCCAGCAGCTCCCGTCATGGGGGCTACAATGAGCAGTTCTTC
CASSSRHGGYNEQFF
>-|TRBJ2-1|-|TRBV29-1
TGCAGCGGGGGTACAGCGCTGAATGAGCAGTTCTTC
CSGGTALNEQFF
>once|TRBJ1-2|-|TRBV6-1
TGTGCCAGCAGTGACTTTCAGACAGGACTCTATGGCTACACCTTC
CASSDFQTGLYGYTF
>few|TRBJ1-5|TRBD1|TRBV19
TGTGCCAGTGGGCCACAGGGGCTCAATCAGCCCCAGCATTTT
CASGPQGLNQPQHF
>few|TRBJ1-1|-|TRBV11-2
TGTGCCAGCAGCTTAGAAGGGTCCACTGAAGCTTTCTTT
CASSLEGSTEAFF
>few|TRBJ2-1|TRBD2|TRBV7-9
TGTGCCAGCAGCTTAAGTAGCGGGATTCATAATGAGCAGTTCTTC
CASSLSSGIHNEQFF
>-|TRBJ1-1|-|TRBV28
TGTGCCAGCAGGTGGCGGGGGATGAACACTGAAGCTTTCTTT
CASRWRGMNTEAFF